Below are 22 T cell receptor beta chains sequenced from a single sample in a study of CD8+CD57+ T cells in acquired aplastic anemia. Genomic DNA constituted the template upon which TCR beta VDJ and CDR3 profiling was performed. TCRdb itself ran the reads through MiXCR, one entry per CDR3 protein. This repertoire shows about 160,000 distinct CDR3 sequences, approximately 40% found once; its top ten account for 1.1%. Material: sorted CD4+, CD8+, or CD8+CD57+ T cells (not recorded which) from PBMCs. These receptor sequences come from a human donor in good health.

To note about this clonotype: At one of its ends the junction is not consistent with the germline gene, which may arise from a read error. The chain is built from TRBV7-7 and TRBJ1-1, with D hard to call. The CDR3 consists of 14 residues. The germline gives CDR1 SSHAT, CDR2 FNYEAQ (reference sequence). The CDR3 DNA reads TGTGCTAGCAGACTGCCCTCCGGGAACACTGAAGCTTTCTTT. The encoded protein is CASRLPSGNTEAFF.

This clonotype was found once. The rearrangement uses TRBV25-1 and TRBJ1-1, with D possibly TRBD1 on 6 matching bases. Germline V gives CDR1 MGHDK, CDR2 SYGVNS. The germline V and J ends were trimmed by 6 bases and 6 bases, with 14 bases remaining between them. The CDR3 is 13 amino acids. CDR3 loop: CASRGGLIPEAFF. CDR3 DNA sequence: TGTGCCAGCAGAGGGGGTCTAATCCCTGAAGCTTTCTTT. Filled out from reference TRBV25-1 and TRBJ1-1, the complete variable domain reads EADIYQTPRYLVIGTGKKITLECSQTMGHDKMYWYQQDPGMELHLIHYSYGVNSTEKGDLSSESTVSRIRTEHFPLTLESARPSHTSQYLCASRGGLIPEAFFGQGTRLTVV.

This clonotype was recorded at least ten times. The genes are TRBV6-1 and TRBJ2-1; D may correspond to TRBD1 or TRBD2 (6 bases each). Germline CDR1 reads MNHNS; CDR2 reads SASEGT. V lost 4 bases, J lost 0 bases, and 10 bases lay in between. CDR3 size: 15 residues. CDR3 loop: CASSAGASSYNEQFF. The CDR3 DNA follows: TGTGCCAGCAGTGCGGGGGCTAGCTCCTACAATGAGCAGTTCTTC.

This clonotype appeared a few times. The chain uses TRBV30 and TRBJ2-4; D call uncertain. V was trimmed by 1 base and J by 8 bases, leaving 9 bases between them. Per germline, CDR1 GTSNPN and CDR2 SVGIG (reference sequence). The CDR3 length is 12 residues. The CDR3: CAWSDKRYIQYF. DNA of the CDR3: TGTGCCTGGAGTGACAAGAGGTACATTCAGTACTTC.

This clonotype was observed a few times. V is TRBV29-1 and J is TRBJ1-2; maybe TRBD1 (5 bases). The V gene lost 6 bases and the J gene lost 7 bases, with 12 bases spanning the gap. The CDR3 has 11 residues. Germline assignment: CDR1 SQVTM and CDR2 ANQGSEA. As DNA, the CDR3 is TGCAGCGTCTTAGCTGGGGCTGGCTACACCTTC. It encodes CSVLAGAGYTF.

The CDR3 region is CSASSHEGPPYEQYF. The DNA for the CDR3 is TGCAGTGCCAGCAGTCACGAGGGCCCCCCCTACGAGCAGTACTTC. The chain has TRBV20-1 and TRBJ2-7, with D possibly TRBD2 on 5 matching bases. Trimming took off 6 bases at V and 2 bases at J, with 20 bases between the two ends. The CDR3 sequence is 15 residues long. The germline V gene encodes CDR1 DFQATT and CDR2 SNEGSKA (reference sequence).

This clonotype has ten or more counts. V usage is TRBV20-1 and J usage is TRBJ2-5; 11 bases map to TRBD2. The V gene's germline CDR1 is DFQATT and CDR2 SNEGSKA (reference sequence). CDR3 length: 16 residues. V lost 2 bases and J lost 2; bases outside the gene matches: 7. The CDR3 loop reads CSARTATSGEQETQYF. For the CDR3, the DNA is TGCAGTGCTAGAACAGCGACTAGCGGGGAGCAAGAGACCCAGTACTTC.

There are many counts of this clonotype. The chain uses TRBV9 and TRBJ1-2; D unresolved. CDR1 and CDR2 (germline): SGDLS, YYNGEE. The ends were cut back, 0 bases at V and 5 bases at J, with 14 bases in the middle. The CDR3 runs to 15 residues. The DNA for the CDR3 is TGTGCCAGCAGCGTAGAATCAGGTTCGCTTTATGGCTACACCTTC. Translation gives CASSVESGSLYGYTF.

The J gene is TRBJ1-5, the V gene TRBV7-2; no definite D call. Looked up from germline, CDR1 is SGHTA and CDR2 is FQGNSA. The germline V and J ends were trimmed by 2 bases and 4 bases, with 6 bases remaining between them. The CDR3 is 13 residues long. The CDR3 DNA sequence: TGTGCCAGCAGCTTATCCCGAAATCAGCCCCAGCATTTT. Translating gives CASSLSRNQPQHF. The whole variable domain, filled in from reference TRBV7-2 and TRBJ1-5, reads GAGVSQSPSNKVTEKGKDVELRCDPISGHTALYWYRQSLGQGLEFLIYFQGNSAPDKSGLPSDRFSAERTGGSVSTLTIQRTQQEDSAVYLCASSLSRNQPQHFGDGTRLSIL.

Details on this clonotype: This may come from a read error, since a much larger clone is one base off. The J gene is TRBJ1-6, the V gene TRBV6-1; D is uncertain. The CDR3 is 15 amino acids. Germline V lookup: CDR1 MNHNS, CDR2 SASEGT. The CDR3 sequence: CASTSVRGYNPPLHF. CDR3 coding DNA: TGTGCCAGCACCTCCGTGCGGGGTTATAATCCACCCCTCCACTTT.

The CDR3 here is CSARVGDYEQYF. In nucleotides, the CDR3 is TGCAGTGCTAGAGTCGGAGACTACGAGCAGTACTTC. The rearrangement joins TRBV20-1 to TRBJ2-7; D gene uncertain. The CDR3 has 12 amino acids. Per the germline V gene, CDR1 is DFQATT and CDR2 is SNEGSKA (reference sequence). V was clipped by 1 base and J by 3 bases, with 7 bases between them.

This clonotype was observed many times. The V gene is TRBV29-1, the J gene TRBJ1-2; D gene ambiguous. CDR3 length: 15 residues. In germline, CDR1 is SQVTM, CDR2 ANQGSEA. V was cut by 0 bases and J by 4 bases, with 15 bases left in between. CDR3 nucleotide sequence: TGCAGCGTTGAAGATCGGGCGGGCCGAACCTATGGCTACACCTTC. It is translated as CSVEDRAGRTYGYTF.

This clonotype was observed at least ten times. This chain joins TRBV15 and TRBJ2-7; 7 bases map to TRBD2. J gave up 3 bases and V 0 bases, and 2 bases lay outside the gene matches. CDR1 LNHNV and CDR2 YYDKDF come from the germline V gene (reference sequence). This CDR3 has 14 amino acids. In nucleotides, the CDR3 is TGTGCCACCAGCAGAGAAGCGGGGTACTACGAGCAGTACTTC. Translated, it gives CATSREAGYYEQYF.

V is TRBV7-2 and J is TRBJ2-3; the match to TRBD1 covers 8 bases. The CDR3 totals 14 residues. V lost 7 bases and J lost 2; bases outside the gene matches: 5. Germline V gene lookup returns CDR1 SGHTA and CDR2 FQGNSA. CDR3 bases: TGTGCCAGCATTCCGGACAGGGCCACAGATACGCAGTATTTT. This translates into CASIPDRATDTQYF.

The CDR3 nucleotides read TGTGCCAGTAGCCGGTGGACAGGGCAAAATCAGCCCCAGCATTTT. Translation gives CASSRWTGQNQPQHF. The chain has TRBV19 and TRBJ1-5, with TRBD1 matching over 8 bases. This CDR3 is built from 15 residues. Germline V gives CDR1 LNHDA, CDR2 SQIVND (reference sequence). J was trimmed by 4 bases and V by 6 bases; bases with no gene match: 8.

By its share, this clonotype is medium-sized. The chain combines TRBV10-3 with TRBJ1-6; 8 nucleotides line up with TRBD1. V shed 5 bases and J 10 bases; nucleotides not matched to a gene: 7. Germline V lookup: CDR1 ENHRY, CDR2 SYGVKD. This CDR3 has 14 residues. The CDR3 coding sequence is TGTGCCATCAGTCCGGGACAGGCGGAATCACCCCTCCACTTT. Translating gives CAISPGQAESPLHF.

On this clonotype itself: As the CDR3 is not closed by the conserved phenylalanine or tryptophan, this likely results from a read error. The DNA is left out, because the CDR3 cannot be placed on it with certainty; the CDR3 is given as TCRdb lists it. The chain joins TRBV7-8 to TRBJ2-7; the table's D gene call, TRBD2, was not cross checked with the DNA. Germline V gene lookup returns CDR1 SGHVS and CDR2 FQNEAQ. A total of 8 residues make up the CDR3, ends included. The CDR3 sequence is CASSLTSG.

About this clonotype: At one end, the junction sequence differs from germline, possibly due to a read error. The chain uses TRBV28 and TRBJ2-7; D might be TRBD1 (6 bases). There are 16 residues in the CDR3. Germline V lookup: CDR1 MDHEN, CDR2 SYDVKM. The CDR3, as DNA: TGTGCCAGCAGTTTTCTAGGAGGACAGCCATCCTACGGGCAGTACTTC. It specifies CASSFLGGQPSYGQYF. Looking up the rest from reference TRBV28 and TRBJ2-7 gives the full variable domain: DVKVTQSSRYLVKRTGEKVFLECVQDMDHENMFWYRQDPGLGLRLIYFSYDVKMKEKGDIPEGYSVSREKKERFSLILESASTNQTSMYLCASSFLGGQPSYGQYFGPGTRLTVT.

Regarding this clonotype: This is likely a read error, given that the CDR3 carries no conserved phenylalanine or tryptophan at its end. V is TRBV2 and J is TRBJ2-1; 9 bases line up with TRBD2. CDR1 and CDR2 (germline): SNHLY, FYNNEI. This CDR3 is 17 amino acids long. The CDR3 here is CASSAGVVAGAYNKQFL. The CDR3 region has the DNA TGTGCCAGCAGTGCGGGGGTTGTAGCGGGGGCCTACAATAAGCAGTTCCTC.

The J gene is TRBJ1-2, the V gene TRBV7-9; D gene unclear. The germline gives CDR1 SEHNR, CDR2 FQNEAQ (reference sequence). This CDR3 spans 11 amino acids. The V end lost 3 bases, the J end lost 8 bases, and 7 bases lay between the germline ends. The CDR3 DNA sequence: TGTGCCAGCAGCTTTGGAAACGGCTACACCTTC. Amino acids: CASSFGNGYTF.

This clonotype was seen ten or more times. The chain employs TRBV12-5 and TRBJ1-6, with D unclear. Per germline, CDR1 LGHNT and CDR2 FRNRAP. V dropped 2 bases and J dropped 7 bases, with 6 bases sitting between them. This CDR3 contains 13 residues. The DNA for the CDR3 is TGTGCTAGTGGTTTGTACGGAAATTCACCCCTCCACTTT. Its translation is CASGLYGNSPLHF.

The chain links TRBV10-3 to TRBJ1-6, with D hard to call. The V and J ends lost 1 base and 8 bases respectively, with 12 bases between them. The CDR3 has 15 residues. Germline CDR1 and CDR2: ENHRY and SYGVKD. This CDR3 is CAISELGLGDSPLHF. The CDR3 DNA sequence: TGTGCCATCAGTGAGTTGGGCCTGGGTGATTCACCCCTCCACTTT.